This TCR beta chain comes out of a study of identical twins. TCRdb fed the 5' RACE reads into MiXCR, producing one record per CDR3 protein. Among under 500,000 distinct CDR3 sequences, approximately 14% were seen once, and the ten largest hold more than 0.8%. The CDR3 sequence is 11 residues long. CDR1 and CDR2 from the germline V gene are MNHEY and SVGAGI. V was shortened by 5 bases and J by 5 bases, with 6 bases between the two germline ends. In addition, the sample was reused for a study of yellow fever vaccine responses in identical twins.

The clonotype was recovered from a woman aged 18 to 35 in good health. The rearrangement links TRBV6-5 to TRBJ2-5; D unclear. The sequenced sample consisted of CD4+ T cells sorted from blood. This CDR3 is CASSNGETQYF. In nucleotides, the CDR3 is TGTGCCAGCAGTAACGGTGAGACCCAGTACTTC.